The 19 T cell receptor beta chains listed next were all sequenced from one sample in a study of technical replicates of blood from a handful of donors. Produced via immunoSEQ multiplex PCR; TCRdb's table is partial and in-frame only. The repertoire has approximately 13,000 clones, around 83% of them found once; the top ten carry roughly 12%. Sequenced sample: PBMCs. The receptors were gathered from a human donor in good health.

The V call is TRBV5-1, the J call TRBJ2-5, with TRBD1 matching over 8 bases. This CDR3 is built from 15 residues. J was trimmed by 1 base and V by 1 base; bases with no gene match: 3. Germline lookup yields CDR1 SGHRS and CDR2 YFSETQ. The CDR3 sequence is CASSLSGQAQETQYF. The CDR3 DNA is TGCGCCAGCAGCTTGTCGGGACAGGCCCAAGAGACCCAGTACTTC.

The V and J genes are TRBV28 and TRBJ1-2; D remains unclear. Trimming cost V 3 bases and J 0 bases, with 11 bases left between them. CDR3 length: 15 residues. Germline CDR1 is MDHEN and CDR2 is SYDVKM. This chain's CDR3 is CASSLRGSTNYGYTF. The CDR3 bases are TGTGCCAGCAGTTTGCGGGGATCCACTAACTATGGCTACACCTTC.

The rearrangement uses TRBV11-2 and TRBJ2-5, with D maybe TRBD2 (7 bases). Germline V gene sequence: CDR1 SGHAT, CDR2 FQNNGV. Between the trimmed V and J ends, which lost 0 bases and 7 bases, there was a span of 12 bases. CDR3 size: 14 residues. CDR3 nucleotide sequence: TGTGCCAGCAGCTTAGATCGGGGGGCTGGGACCCAGTACTTC. This codes for CASSLDRGAGTQYF.

The V gene is TRBV11-2, the J gene TRBJ2-1, with D possibly being TRBD2 (6 bases). Germline-derived CDR1 and CDR2 are SGHAT and FQNNGV. The CDR3 is 16 amino acids. Deletions cut 5 bases from V and 5 bases from J, with 19 bases between. This CDR3 reads CASSGMVSSDHNEQFF. CDR3 bases: TGTGCCAGCAGCGGGATGGTGTCTAGCGACCACAATGAGCAGTTCTTC.

The chain joins TRBV6-5 to TRBJ1-2, with a possible D match to TRBD1 (5 bases). V lost 7 bases, J lost 3 bases, and 12 bases lay in between. The CDR3 has 13 amino acids. CDR1 and CDR2 from the germline V gene are MNHEY and SVGAGI. The CDR3 DNA follows: TGTGCCAGCACCCCAGGGTTGTACTATGGCTACACCTTC. The encoded protein is CASTPGLYYGYTF.

This clone was seen a single time. CDR3 in amino acids: CASSAGTGINEQFF. CDR3 DNA: TGTGCCAGCAGCGCCGGGACAGGTATCAATGAGCAGTTCTTC. This chain connects TRBV11-3 to TRBJ2-1; 8 positions agree with TRBD1. This CDR3 region has 14 residues. Trimming took 5 bases from V and 6 from J; bases not matched to a gene: 6. CDR1 and CDR2 (germline): SGHNT, YENEEA.

The chain has TRBV30 and TRBJ2-2; 10 nucleotides align to TRBD2. The length of the CDR3 is 15 residues. CDR1 is GTSNPN and CDR2 is SVGIG in the germline V gene (reference sequence). V shed 0 bases and J 10 bases; nucleotides not matched to a gene: 8. The DNA of the CDR3 is TGTGCCTGGAGTGTACTGTCTAGCGGGAGCGTGGAGCTGTTTTTT. Amino acid sequence: CAWSVLSSGSVELFF.

This chain connects TRBV7-3 to TRBJ2-1, with 10 bases lining up with TRBD2. The V gene's germline CDR1 is SGHTA and CDR2 FQGTGA. With 3 bases clipped from V and 3 bases from J, the junction kept 8 bases outside the gene matches. CDR3 size: 17 residues. CDR3 nucleotides: TGTGCCAGCAGCTTCACCGGGACTAGCGTTGGCTACAATGAGCAGTTCTTC. The encoded protein is CASSFTGTSVGYNEQFF. Variable domain in full (rest from reference TRBV7-3 and TRBJ2-1): GAGVSQTPSNKVTEKGKYVELRCDPISGHTALYWYRQSLGQGPEFLIYFQGTGAADDSGLPNDRFFAVRPEGSVSTLKIQRTERGDSAVYLCASSFTGTSVGYNEQFFGPGTRLTVL.

The rearrangement links TRBV27 to TRBJ2-1, with 10 bases that match TRBD1. Trimming cost V 3 bases and J 5 bases; bases outside gene matches: 7. The CDR3 sequence is 16 residues long. Germline CDR1 reads MNHEY; CDR2 reads SMNVEV (reference sequence). For the CDR3, the DNA is TGTGCCAGCAGTTTGACCGTCGGACAGGGGGACAATGAGCAGTTCTTC. Protein: CASSLTVGQGDNEQFF.

This clone came up once. The germline gene is not matched at one end of the junction; a read error may be the cause. The J gene is TRBJ2-5, the V gene TRBV2; perhaps TRBD2 as D (5 bases). The CDR3 has 13 amino acids. CDR1 SNHLY and CDR2 FYNNEI come from the germline V gene. In nucleotides, the CDR3 is TGTGCCAGCAGGATACGGGATACTGAGAACCAGTACTTC. This codes for CASRIRDTENQYF.

This chain uses TRBV9 with TRBJ2-7; D is undetermined. V lost 0 bases and J 2 bases, leaving 9 bases between the germline ends. This CDR3 comprises 14 residues. CDR1 and CDR2 from the germline V gene are SGDLS and YYNGEE. The CDR3: CASSVGGSTYEQYF. The DNA of the CDR3 is TGTGCCAGCAGCGTAGGCGGTTCGACCTACGAGCAGTACTTC.

The chain uses TRBV2 and TRBJ1-1, with TRBD1 matching 10 bases. This CDR3 contains 12 residues. Looked up from germline, CDR1 is SNHLY and CDR2 is FYNNEI. The V segment lost 4 bases and the J segment 8 bases; nucleotides outside the gene matches: 1. The CDR3, as DNA: TGTGCCAGCAGTGGACAGGGGGCCGAAGCTTTCTTT. It translates to CASSGQGAEAFF. Based on the CDR3 plus reference TRBV2 and TRBJ1-1, the full variable domain is EPEVTQTPSHQVTQMGQEVILRCVPISNHLYFYWYRQILGQKVEFLVSFYNNEISEKSEIFDDQFSVERPDGSNFTLKIRSTKLEDSAMYFCASSGQGAEAFFGQGTRLTVV.

This chain uses TRBV15 with TRBJ2-5, with 9 bases matching TRBD1. Germline V CDR1 and CDR2: LNHNV, YYDKDF (reference sequence). With V trimmed by 1 base and J by 1 base, 4 bases remained unmatched. This CDR3 contains 16 residues. The CDR3 DNA is TGTGCCACCAGCAGAGGTGGGGGACAGGGCCAAGAGACCCAGTACTTC. Its translation: CATSRGGGQGQETQYF.

The chain is built from TRBV6-5 and TRBJ1-1; 7 positions match TRBD1. This CDR3 comprises 14 residues. J gave up 0 bases and V 2 bases, and 0 bases lay outside the gene matches. CDR1 and CDR2 (germline): MNHEY, SVGAGI. In DNA, the CDR3 is TGTGCCAGCAGTTACGACAGGGTGAACACTGAAGCTTTCTTT. Protein sequence: CASSYDRVNTEAFF.

This clone is a singleton in its sample. V usage is TRBV6-1 and J usage is TRBJ2-1, with D maybe TRBD2 (6 bases). Germline assignment: CDR1 MNHNS and CDR2 SASEGT. The CDR3 runs 14 residues. V was clipped by 6 bases and J by 6 bases, with 15 bases between them. Here the CDR3 reads CASRAGLHGNEQFF. In DNA form, the CDR3 reads TGTGCCAGCAGGGCGGGACTCCACGGCAATGAGCAGTTCTTC.

V gene TRBV18 combines with J gene TRBJ2-2, with a weak D call TRBD1 (6 bases). This CDR3 comprises 15 residues. V gave up 5 bases and J gave up 6 bases, with 16 bases separating them. Germline CDR1 reads KGHSH; CDR2 reads LQKENI. CDR3: CASSWTAGLPGELFF. CDR3 coding DNA: TGTGCCAGCTCATGGACAGCCGGGCTACCCGGGGAGCTGTTTTTT.

The rearrangement uses TRBV5-1 and TRBJ2-1, with 8 nucleotides matching TRBD2. Trimming took 0 bases from V and 2 from J; bases not matched to a gene: 7. The CDR3 contains 17 residues. Per the germline V gene, CDR1 is SGHRS and CDR2 is YFSETQ. In DNA form, the CDR3 reads TGCGCCAGCAGCTTGGTCGGGGCGGGAGGCCCCTACAATGAGCAGTTCTTC. This encodes CASSLVGAGGPYNEQFF.

This clone was seen a few times. V gene TRBV29-1 combines with J gene TRBJ2-7; perhaps TRBD1 as D (6 bases). The germline V gene has CDR1 SQVTM and CDR2 ANQGSEA. CDR3 length: 14 amino acids. Trimming shortened V by 6 bases and J by 2 bases, and 17 bases separated the two germline ends. CDR3 residues: CSVDTGLGTYEQYF. DNA for the CDR3: TGCAGCGTGGACACAGGGTTAGGAACCTACGAGCAGTACTTC.

V and J are TRBV5-6 and TRBJ2-7; 12 nucleotides align to TRBD2. The CDR3 runs to 15 residues. Per the germline V gene, CDR1 is SGHDT and CDR2 is YYEEEE. V gave up 4 bases and J gave up 4 bases; unmatched junction bases: 6. This chain's CDR3 is CASSPGTSGFYEQYF. DNA for the CDR3: TGTGCCAGCAGCCCCGGGACTAGCGGGTTTTACGAGCAGTACTTC.